Here is one T cell receptor beta chain with its context. Its antigen is not identified. These data come from a study of T cell repertoires in cytomegalovirus infection. As for the study in general: Public TCR beta signatures provided an indication of both CMV infection and a matching HLA type.

TCRdb passed the reads through MiXCR, listing each CDR3 protein once. In the table there are 200,000 to 250,000 distinct CDR3 sequences, roughly 34% of which are singletons. CDR1 is SQVTM and CDR2 is ANQGSEA in the germline V gene. The CDR3 totals 14 residues. V gave up 3 bases and J gave up 4 bases; unmatched junction bases: 4. This chain links TRBV29-1 with TRBJ2-1, with TRBD2 matching over 9 bases. The origin of this receptor is a human donor in good health (CMV status not recorded). Some clones in this sample may be carry-over from other donors' samples. The input for sequencing was CD8+ T cells from cultured PBMCs, taken from culture after CMV antigen stimulation. Written as DNA, the CDR3 is TGCAGCGTTGAGGCTAGCGGGGCATACAATGAGCAGTTCTTC. Translated, it gives CSVEASGAYNEQFF.